The source of this TCR beta chain is a study of immune heterogeneity within non-small cell lung tumors. The template for each sample was roughly 650 ng of genomic DNA, which had been extracted from bulk tumor tissue. Every primary tumor yielded several biopsies, spaced far apart, that were taken during surgery. These patients got curative surgery after being newly diagnosed with untreated non-small cell lung cancer. The CDR3 covers 14 residues. Germline V gene lookup returns CDR1 SNHLY and CDR2 FYNNEI. The ends lost 5 bases at V and 1 base at J; junction bases unmatched: 2. It was with 32 V and 13 J primers that multiplex PCR amplified TCR beta CDR3. TCRdb reanalysed the multiplex PCR reads using MiXCR and keeps one entry per CDR3 protein. The sample contains over 25,000 distinct CDR3 sequences, 28% of which appear only once.

V usage is TRBV2 and J usage is TRBJ2-3; 8 nucleotides match TRBD1. The TCR was taken from a middle-aged man with non-small cell lung cancer. Sequencing was performed on lung tumor tissue. The CDR3 nucleotides read TGTGCCAGCAGTAAGGACAGGGGCACAGATACGCAGTATTTT. Residues: CASSKDRGTDTQYF. Drawing the rest from reference TRBV2 and TRBJ2-3, the complete variable domain is EPEVTQTPSHQVTQMGQEVILRCVPISNHLYFYWYRQILGQKVEFLVSFYNNEISEKSEIFDDQFSVERPDGSNFTLKIRSTKLEDSAMYFCASSKDRGTDTQYFGPGTRLTVL.